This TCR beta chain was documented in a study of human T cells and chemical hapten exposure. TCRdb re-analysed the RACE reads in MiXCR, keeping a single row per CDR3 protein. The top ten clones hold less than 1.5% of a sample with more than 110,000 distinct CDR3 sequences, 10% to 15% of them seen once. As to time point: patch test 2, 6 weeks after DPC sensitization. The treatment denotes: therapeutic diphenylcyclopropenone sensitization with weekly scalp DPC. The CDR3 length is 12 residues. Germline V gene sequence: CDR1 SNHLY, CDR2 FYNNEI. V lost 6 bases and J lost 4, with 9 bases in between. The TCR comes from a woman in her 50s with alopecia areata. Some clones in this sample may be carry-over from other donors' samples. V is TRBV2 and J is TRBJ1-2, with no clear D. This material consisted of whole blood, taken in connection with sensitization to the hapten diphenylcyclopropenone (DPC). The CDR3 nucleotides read TGTGCCAGCAGCGGCTCTACCTATGGCTACACCTTC. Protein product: CASSGSTYGYTF.